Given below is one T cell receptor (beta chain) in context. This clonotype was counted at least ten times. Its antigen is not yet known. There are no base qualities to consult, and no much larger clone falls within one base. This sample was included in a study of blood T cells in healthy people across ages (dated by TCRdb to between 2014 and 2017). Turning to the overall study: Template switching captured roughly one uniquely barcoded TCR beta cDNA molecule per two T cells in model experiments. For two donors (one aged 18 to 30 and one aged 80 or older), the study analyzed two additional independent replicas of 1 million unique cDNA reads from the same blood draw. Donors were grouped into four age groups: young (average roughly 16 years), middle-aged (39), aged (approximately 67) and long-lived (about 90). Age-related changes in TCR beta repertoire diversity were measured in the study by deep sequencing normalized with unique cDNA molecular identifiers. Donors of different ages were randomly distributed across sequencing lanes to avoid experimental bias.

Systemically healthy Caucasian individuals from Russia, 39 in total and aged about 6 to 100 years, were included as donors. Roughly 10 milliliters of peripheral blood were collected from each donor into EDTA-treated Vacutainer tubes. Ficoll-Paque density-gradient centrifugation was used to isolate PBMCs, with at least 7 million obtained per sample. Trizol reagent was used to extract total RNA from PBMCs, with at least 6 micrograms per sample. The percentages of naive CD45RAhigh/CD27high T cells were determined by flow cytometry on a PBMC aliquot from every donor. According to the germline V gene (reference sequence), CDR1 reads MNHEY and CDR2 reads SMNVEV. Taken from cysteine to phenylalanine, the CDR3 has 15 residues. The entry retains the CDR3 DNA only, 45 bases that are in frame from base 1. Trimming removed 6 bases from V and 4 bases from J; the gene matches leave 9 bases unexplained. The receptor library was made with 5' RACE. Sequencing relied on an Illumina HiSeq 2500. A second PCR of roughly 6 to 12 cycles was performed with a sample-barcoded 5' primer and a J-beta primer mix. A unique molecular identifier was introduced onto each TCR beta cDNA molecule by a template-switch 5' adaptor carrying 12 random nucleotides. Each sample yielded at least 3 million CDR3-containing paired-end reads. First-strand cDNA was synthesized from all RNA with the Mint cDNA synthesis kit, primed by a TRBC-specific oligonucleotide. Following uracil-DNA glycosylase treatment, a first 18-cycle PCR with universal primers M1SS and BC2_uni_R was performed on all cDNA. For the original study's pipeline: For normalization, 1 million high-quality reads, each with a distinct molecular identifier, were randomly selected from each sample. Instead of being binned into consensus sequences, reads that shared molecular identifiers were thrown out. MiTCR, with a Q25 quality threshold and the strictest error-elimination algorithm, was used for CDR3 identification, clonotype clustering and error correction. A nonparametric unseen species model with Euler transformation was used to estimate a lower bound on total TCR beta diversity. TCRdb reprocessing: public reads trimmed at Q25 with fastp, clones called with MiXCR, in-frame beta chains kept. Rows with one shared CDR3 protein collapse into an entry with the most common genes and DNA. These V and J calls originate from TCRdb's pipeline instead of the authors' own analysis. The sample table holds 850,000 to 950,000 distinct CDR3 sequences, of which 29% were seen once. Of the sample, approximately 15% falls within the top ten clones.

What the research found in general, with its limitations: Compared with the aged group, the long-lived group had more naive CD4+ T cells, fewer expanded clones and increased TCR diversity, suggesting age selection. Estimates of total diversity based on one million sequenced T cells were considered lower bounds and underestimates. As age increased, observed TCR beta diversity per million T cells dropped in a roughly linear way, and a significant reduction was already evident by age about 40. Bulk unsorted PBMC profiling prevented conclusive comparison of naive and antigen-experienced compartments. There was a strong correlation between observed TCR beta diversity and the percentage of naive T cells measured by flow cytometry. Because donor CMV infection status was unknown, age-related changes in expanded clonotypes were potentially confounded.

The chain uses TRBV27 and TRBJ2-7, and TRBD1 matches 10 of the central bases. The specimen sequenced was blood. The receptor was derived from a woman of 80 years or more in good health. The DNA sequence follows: TGTGCCAGCAGCCGAGACAGGGGGCTAATTTACGAGCAGTACTTC. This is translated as CASSRDRGLIYEQYF.